This T cell receptor beta chain came from a study of T cell responses to AZD1222 COVID-19 vaccine. Samples with a second dose at about 4 or about 12 weeks were pooled together. The study's findings and limits: Repertoire sampling happened only post peak T cell response. Nearly half of spike-specific TCRs reportedly go after variant regions that carry no mutations.

Trimming removed 2 bases from V and 9 bases from J; junction bases left unmatched: 4. This CDR3 contains 13 residues. Produced via immunoSEQ multiplex PCR; TCRdb's table is partial and in-frame only. Of some 73,000 clones listed, about 91% were seen once; the top ten hold roughly a tenth. Concerning this clone: What it binds is not known.

The TCR was taken from an adult who received the AZD1222 COVID-19 vaccine. This chain links TRBV12-3 or TRBV12-4 with TRBJ2-1; 7 bases line up with TRBD1. This sample comprised peripheral blood, obtained 28 days after the second AZD1222 dose. CDR3 coding DNA: TGTGCCAGCAGTTTATTAGGGGGCGGTGAGCAGTTCTTC. Protein: CASSLLGGGEQFF.